This T cell receptor (beta chain) was sequenced for a study of T-cell reconstitution after alpha-beta-depleted transplantation in children (dated by TCRdb to about 2016). In the study overall: The study quantitatively tracked T-cell immune reconstitution after TCRalphabeta/CD19-depleted allogeneic hematopoietic cell transplantation in children using TCR repertoire profiling. The paper's findings and limits, for the study overall: Hyperexpanded clone frequencies declined over subsequent months; after one year, T-cell counts and TCRbeta diversity were mostly attributed to newly produced T cells. The apparently early recovery of alphabetaT-cell counts about two months after transplant reportedly depended on only several hundred rapidly expanded clones that came from non-depleted graft cells. In some patients, the high TCRbeta diversity seen at day 60 was put down to recipient T cells and intrathymic progenitors that had survived conditioning.

Spanning cysteine to phenylalanine, the CDR3 consists of 15 amino acids. Left in the record is the CDR3 DNA by itself, 45 bases read in frame from the first base. The germline V gene sets CDR1 to SGHDN and CDR2 to FVKESK. After removal of 3 bases from V and 7 bases from J, the junction retains 7 bases not matched to a gene. Read against the paper, the sample's treatment or condition label means: allogeneic hematopoietic cell transplantation with graft depleted of TCRalphabeta T cells and CD19 B cells. The children who served as transplant recipients had been given grafts of TCRalphabeta/CD19-depleted allogeneic hematopoietic cells. This clonotype counts as medium-sized (0.01 to 0.1%). No cognate antigen has been identified for it. No qualities accompany the bases; no much larger clone lies one base away. Library prep was done by PCR. This sample was sequenced with an Illumina HiSeq 2500. Molecular barcoding was employed in the preparation of TCR libraries, with unique molecular identifiers being used to normalize TCRbeta repertoire quantification. TCRdb itself trimmed the public reads at Q25 with fastp, ran MiXCR and retained productive beta chains. Every entry covers one CDR3 protein and lists the most common genes and DNA from its rows. Across this sample there are a few hundred thousand distinct CDR3 sequences, with 25% to 30% seen only once. The ten largest clones add up to approximately 39% of the sample.

This sequence uses TRBV14 and TRBJ2-2, with 8 central nucleotides matching TRBD1. The sequence came from a boy in the first two years of life with Wiskott-Aldrich syndrome, due to receive a stem cell transplant. Sequenced material: PBMCs, taken before TCRalphabeta/CD19-depleted stem cell transplant. The DNA sequence reads TGTGCCAGCAGCCAGCTTGGACAGGGAGGCGGGGAGCTGTTTTTT. Its translation reads: CASSQLGQGGGELFF.